This entry describes one T cell receptor (beta chain). Its antigen remains unidentified. This CDR3 is built from 12 residues. V gave up 5 bases and J gave up 2 bases; unmatched junction bases: 3. Per the germline V gene, CDR1 is SQVTM and CDR2 is ANQGSEA. The source of the sample is a study of T-cell memory formation after mild COVID-19. Study summary: Largely donor-specific TCR clusters were found. The study's findings and limits: Pre-infection memory carried some responding clones, suggesting that cross-reactive memory joined. Confirmation was lacking for SARS-CoV-2 specificity of second-wave clones that peaked on day 37.

Employing constant-segment primers, 5'RACE generated TCR alpha and TCR beta cDNA libraries bearing sample barcodes and UMIs. TCRdb re-analysed the 5' RACE reads in MiXCR, keeping a single row per CDR3 protein. Here the sample spans 500,000 to 550,000 distinct CDR3 sequences, about a fifth being singletons. The genes are TRBV29-1 and TRBJ2-7, with 7 bases identical to TRBD1. The source of this sequence is an adult woman who had mild COVID-19 (a few samples of this study predate the infection). Cell type and time point are not known. Material for sequencing was PBMCs or a T cell subset sorted from them (not recorded which). CDR3 bases: TGCAGCGTTAGGGGGCTCACCTACGAGCAGTACTTC. This codes for CSVRGLTYEQYF.